This T cell receptor beta chain was sequenced in a study of blood T cell repertoires in COVID-19. Authors' data handling: Scientists estimated how many nucleated cells there were by amplifying reference gene primers. Produced via immunoSEQ multiplex PCR; TCRdb's table is partial and in-frame only. V, J and clone size are taken as reported in that table, and D and trimming were inferred from the DNA itself. The sample includes 250,000 to 300,000 clones, 75% to 90% of them seen just once. CDR3 length equals 14 residues. CDR1 is MNHEY, CDR2 SVGAGI, per germline. Trimming cost V 5 bases and J 2 bases, with 10 bases left between them. This clone came up a few times.

The chain links TRBV6-5 to TRBJ1-5, with D tentatively TRBD1 (6 bases). This TCR derives from a woman aged 55-69 years with acute or convalescent COVID-19. Source material: peripheral blood. CDR3 nucleotide sequence: TGTGCCAGCAGTCCGGACAGCGGCAATCAGCCCCAGCATTTT. Translating gives CASSPDSGNQPQHF.